The 24 T cell receptor beta chains below all came from one sample that was sequenced in a study of T-cell reconstitution after alpha-beta-depleted transplantation in children. This sample's TCRbeta library carried unique molecular identifier barcodes. TCRdb redid the calling of the PCR reads with MiXCR, one entry per CDR3 protein. The table shows some 600,000 distinct CDR3 sequences, with roughly 13% occurring only once. The source material was PBMCs, mostly from graft donor cells, sampled 360 days after TCRalphabeta/CD19-depleted stem cell transplant. All receptors come from a male patient under 18 who had a stem cell transplant for acute myeloid leukemia, so the T cells may come from the graft donor.

The CDR3 region is CASSTRTGGRCTDTQYF. The CDR3 DNA reads as TGTGCCAGCAGCACTAGAACGGGGGGCCGATGCACAGATACGCAGTATTTT. This chain uses TRBV5-6 with TRBJ2-3; weak D call: TRBD2 (7 bases). V was shortened by 4 bases and J by 1 base, with 19 bases between the two germline ends. CDR3 length equals 17 residues. Germline values: CDR1 SGHDT, CDR2 YYEEEE.

The rearrangement joins TRBV7-2 to TRBJ2-7; TRBD1 matches at 9 bases. This CDR3 contains 16 residues. Germline V gene sequence: CDR1 SGHTA, CDR2 FQGNSA. Trimming at V came to 3 bases and at J to 3 bases, leaving 9 bases not matched to a gene. The CDR3 DNA reads TGTGCCAGCAGCTTGCAGCCCGGGACAGGGTTCTACGAGCAGTACTTC. Protein: CASSLQPGTGFYEQYF.

The rearrangement links TRBV15 to TRBJ2-5; 10 bases are a match to TRBD2. The CDR3 is 16 amino acids. After removal of 8 bases from V and 2 bases from J, the junction contained 11 bases not matched to a gene. Germline CDR1 and CDR2: LNHNV and YYDKDF (reference sequence). The CDR3: CATRESLAGGQETQYF. The CDR3 DNA follows: TGTGCCACCCGAGAGAGTTTAGCGGGAGGTCAAGAGACCCAGTACTTC.

This clonotype was counted ten times or more. V is TRBV20-1 and J is TRBJ2-1; tentative D call: TRBD1 (6 bases). Germline V gene sequence: CDR1 DFQATT, CDR2 SNEGSKA (reference sequence). The V end was cut by 5 bases, the J end by 3 bases, with 17 bases between. The CDR3 covers 15 residues. In nucleotides, the CDR3 is TGCAGTGCTCTACCGGACAGTCAAAACTACAATGAGCAGTTCTTC. It encodes CSALPDSQNYNEQFF.

This sequence joins TRBV5-1 and TRBJ2-5; tentatively, D is TRBD1 (6 bases). The CDR3 has 12 amino acids. From germline, CDR1 is SGHRS and CDR2 YFSETQ. V lost 5 bases and J 4 bases, leaving 9 bases between the germline ends. The DNA for the CDR3 is TGCGCCAGCAGTTACAGGGCAGAGACCCAGTACTTC. This encodes CASSYRAETQYF.

This clonotype has at least ten counts. The chain is built from TRBV28 and TRBJ1-1, with D unclear. This CDR3 has 12 amino acids. Trimming removed 3 bases at V and 6 bases at J, with 8 bases between. Germline V gene sequence: CDR1 MDHEN, CDR2 SYDVKM. This chain's CDR3 is CASSFPRAEAFF. The CDR3 coding sequence is TGTGCCAGCAGTTTCCCTAGGGCTGAAGCTTTCTTT. Filled out from reference TRBV28 and TRBJ1-1, the complete variable domain reads DVKVTQSSRYLVKRTGEKVFLECVQDMDHENMFWYRQDPGLGLRLIYFSYDVKMKEKGDIPEGYSVSREKKERFSLILESASTNQTSMYLCASSFPRAEAFFGQGTRLTVV.

The chain couples TRBV21-1 to TRBJ2-1. TRBV21-1 is a known pseudogene. This CDR3 is 14 amino acids long. CDR3 coding DNA: TGTGCCAGCAGCAAAATGACATTAAACAATGAGCAGTTCTTC. This gives the protein CASSKMTLNNEQFF.

This clonotype has just a few counts. The chain recombines TRBV28 with TRBJ1-5, with 9 bases that match TRBD1. Germline assignment: CDR1 MDHEN and CDR2 SYDVKM. The CDR3 length is 15 residues. V shed 7 bases and J 6 bases; nucleotides not matched to a gene: 10. Here the CDR3 reads CASTGGEGQGQPQHF. DNA for the CDR3: TGTGCCAGCACCGGAGGGGAGGGACAGGGTCAGCCCCAGCATTTT.

The genes are TRBV20-1 and TRBJ2-7, with D perhaps TRBD1 (6 bases). CDR1 is DFQATT, CDR2 SNEGSKA, per germline (reference sequence). The CDR3 consists of 14 residues. V gave up 0 bases and J gave up 5 bases, with 14 bases separating them. The CDR3 sequence: CSARDPQGKDEQYF. The DNA for the CDR3 is TGCAGTGCTAGAGATCCACAGGGAAAGGACGAGCAGTACTTC.

CDR3 region: CASKGVTEAFF. The CDR3 DNA reads TGTGCCAGCAAAGGGGTCACTGAAGCTTTCTTT. This rearrangement joins TRBV7-8 to TRBJ1-1; D possibly corresponds to TRBD1 (5 bases). CDR1 SGHVS and CDR2 FQNEAQ come from the germline V gene. The CDR3 has 11 residues. V lost 7 bases and J lost 4, with 7 bases in between.

This clonotype was detected only a few times. V usage is TRBV7-2 and J usage is TRBJ2-7, with 7 nucleotides matching TRBD2. The CDR3 loop spans 16 amino acids. With V trimmed by 5 bases and J by 4 bases, 14 bases remained unmatched. Germline CDR1 is SGHTA and CDR2 is FQGNSA. This CDR3 is CASSLHKAGWAYEQYF. The CDR3 DNA sequence: TGTGCCAGCAGCCTTCATAAAGCGGGATGGGCGTACGAGCAGTACTTC.

This clonotype was found many times. CDR3 coding DNA: TGCAGTGCTCCTTGGGGGATTTCCTATAATTCACCCCTCCACTTT. Encoded protein: CSAPWGISYNSPLHF. The chain is built from TRBV20-1 and TRBJ1-6, with TRBD1 as a possible D gene (5 bases). The CDR3 runs 15 residues. V was cut by 5 bases and J by 1 base, with 12 bases left in between. Per the germline V gene, CDR1 is DFQATT and CDR2 is SNEGSKA (reference sequence).

The V and J genes are TRBV20-1 and TRBJ2-7, with D possibly called TRBD1 or TRBD2 (5 bases each). CDR1 DFQATT and CDR2 SNEGSKA come from the germline V gene (reference sequence). V lost 1 base and J lost 2, with 15 bases in between. The CDR3 spans 15 residues. CDR3 DNA: TGCAGTGCTAGAGCTGGGACCGTAAGTGCCTACGAGCAGTACTTC. It translates to CSARAGTVSAYEQYF.

This clonotype appeared many times. V gene TRBV29-1 combines with J gene TRBJ2-2, with 12 bases lining up with TRBD1. Germline assignment: CDR1 SQVTM and CDR2 ANQGSEA. Trimming removed 4 bases from V and 7 bases from J; junction bases left unmatched: 7. The CDR3 spans 15 residues. The CDR3 coding sequence is TGCAGCGTTGTAAGGGACAGGGGGCTAAACGGGGAGCTGTTTTTT. Translation: CSVVRDRGLNGELFF.

This clonotype turned up a few times. CDR3 region: CSARAKRTSSYEQYF. The CDR3 bases are TGCAGTGCTAGAGCGAAAAGGACAAGCTCCTACGAGCAGTACTTC. The rearrangement joins TRBV20-1 to TRBJ2-7; perhaps TRBD1 as D (5 bases). The CDR3 extends over 15 amino acids. Germline-derived CDR1 and CDR2 are DFQATT and SNEGSKA (reference sequence). V gave up 1 base and J gave up 0 bases, with 13 bases separating them.

In its sample, this clonotype was seen many times. The V and J genes are TRBV18 and TRBJ2-7; D is uncertain. This CDR3 spans 13 amino acids. CDR1 is KGHSH and CDR2 is LQKENI in the germline V gene. V was clipped by 6 bases and J by 5 bases, with 14 bases between them. In DNA form, the CDR3 reads TGTGCCAGCTCCACCATGATGTCGGACGAGCAGTACTTC. This sequence encodes CASSTMMSDEQYF.

The chain employs TRBV7-2 and TRBJ2-1; TRBD1 or TRBD2 may be the D gene (5 bases each). Germline V lookup: CDR1 SGHTA, CDR2 FQGNSA. V shed 9 bases and J shed 0 bases, with 18 bases lying between them. CDR3 length: 16 residues. CDR3 in DNA: TGTGCCAGTCTACGGGGCCCCGTTAGCTCCTACAATGAGCAGTTCTTC. This sequence encodes CASLRGPVSSYNEQFF.

This clonotype was detected once. CDR3 protein: CSARDGGGTVAKNIQYF. Written as DNA, the CDR3 is TGCAGTGCTAGAGATGGTGGGGGGACAGTAGCCAAAAACATTCAGTACTTC. V is TRBV20-1 and J is TRBJ2-4, with a possible D match to TRBD1 (7 bases). This CDR3 is 17 amino acids long. Per the germline V gene, CDR1 is DFQATT and CDR2 is SNEGSKA (reference sequence). V was pared by 0 bases and J by 0 bases, with 15 bases between.

Ten or more counts support this clonotype. The gene calls are TRBV10-3 and TRBJ2-5; TRBD2 matches 10 bases. Per the germline V gene, CDR1 is ENHRY and CDR2 is SYGVKD. The CDR3 length is 15 residues. With 2 bases clipped from V and 5 bases from J, the junction kept 5 bases outside the gene matches. In nucleotides, the CDR3 is TGTGCCATCAGTGAGAAAAGTAGCGGGAGGGAGACCCAGTACTTC. Translating gives CAISEKSSGRETQYF.

The rearrangement joins TRBV29-1 to TRBJ1-1, with TRBD1 matching 7 bases. The CDR3 runs to 13 residues. J gave up 1 base and V 4 bases, and 3 bases lay outside the gene matches. The V gene's germline CDR1 is SQVTM and CDR2 ANQGSEA. The CDR3 sequence: CSVADRENTEAFF. In DNA, the CDR3 is TGCAGCGTTGCCGACAGGGAGAACACTGAAGCTTTCTTT. Full variable domain (missing parts from reference TRBV29-1 and TRBJ1-1): SAVISQKPSRDICQRGTSLTIQCQVDSQVTMMFWYRQQPGQSLTLIATANQGSEATYESGFVIDKFPISRPNLTFSTLTVSNMSPEDSSIYLCSVADRENTEAFFGQGTRLTVV.

A few counts support this clonotype. The rearrangement joins TRBV5-1 to TRBJ2-6, with 7 bases lining up with TRBD1. The germline gives CDR1 SGHRS, CDR2 YFSETQ. The CDR3 loop spans 17 amino acids. V gave up 7 bases and J gave up 4 bases; unmatched junction bases: 14. The CDR3 nucleotides are TGCGCCAGCTACATCCTCTTTACAGGGGTCGGGGCCAACGTCCTGACTTTC. Amino acid sequence: CASYILFTGVGANVLTF.

The chain links TRBV4-3 to TRBJ2-7; maybe TRBD2 (5 bases). V was pared by 0 bases and J by 0 bases, with 18 bases between. The CDR3 covers 18 residues. Germline loops: CDR1 LGHNA, CDR2 YSLEER. The DNA for the CDR3 is TGCGCCAGCAGCCAAGATGTTATTGAGAGGGCAAGCTCCTACGAGCAGTACTTC. Its translation: CASSQDVIERASSYEQYF.

The V gene is TRBV6-2 or TRBV6-3, the J gene TRBJ1-1; tentatively, D is TRBD1 (6 bases). The CDR3 is made up of 14 amino acids. Trimming left V 4 bases short and J 5 bases short, with 14 bases between. Per the germline V gene, CDR1 is MNHEY and CDR2 is SVGEGT. The CDR3 region is CASSWFGGGTEAFF. The CDR3, as DNA: TGTGCCAGCAGTTGGTTCGGAGGGGGGACTGAAGCTTTCTTT.

This clonotype was found many times. The rearrangement joins TRBV28 to TRBJ1-2; D is possibly TRBD1 (5 bases). CDR3 size: 13 residues. Germline-derived CDR1 and CDR2 are MDHEN and SYDVKM. V lost 2 bases to trimming and J lost 4 bases, with 8 bases between them. DNA of the CDR3: TGTGCCAGCAGTTTAACGGGGCTCTATGGCTACACCTTC. Amino acids: CASSLTGLYGYTF.